The 14 T cell receptor beta chains given below trace back to one sample, sequenced in a study of cytotoxic CD8 clonotypes in ibrutinib-treated CLL. The protocol was immunoSEQ multiplex PCR, while the TCRdb copy is restricted to in-frame clones and leaves out a portion. In the table there are about 92,000 clones, 70% to 80% of which are singletons. The sequences come from PBMCs, collected after 24 months of ibrutinib treatment. The receptor set was obtained from a human donor with chronic lymphocytic leukemia.

The chain is built from TRBV6-5 and TRBJ1-1, with a possible D match to TRBD1 (5 bases). Trimming shortened V by 2 bases and J by 4 bases, and 14 bases separated the two germline ends. This CDR3 is built from 15 residues. From germline, CDR1 is MNHEY and CDR2 SVGAGI. Here the CDR3 DNA reads TGTGCCAGCAGTTACCCCGGGGTTAGGGGCACTGAAGCTTTCTTT. Translation gives CASSYPGVRGTEAFF.

The chain combines TRBV7-8 with TRBJ2-1; tentative D call: TRBD2 (5 bases). CDR3 length: 15 residues. Germline V CDR1 and CDR2: SGHVS, FQNEAQ. Trimming removed 7 bases from V and 1 base from J, with 14 bases in between. The DNA for the CDR3 is TGTGCCAGCAAGCGAGCGGCCTTGTCCTACAATGAGCAGTTCTTC. Translating it yields CASKRAALSYNEQFF.

This chain connects TRBV7-6 to TRBJ2-7; tentatively, D is TRBD1 or TRBD2 (5 bases each). Germline-derived CDR1 and CDR2 are SGHVS and FNYEAQ. The CDR3 loop spans 13 amino acids. The V end was cut by 3 bases, the J end by 6 bases, with 12 bases between. CDR3 coding DNA: TGTGCCAGCAGCTTCGGGGAGCAGGGCGAGCAGTACTTC. This encodes CASSFGEQGEQYF.

This chain connects TRBV19 to TRBJ2-3; D is unclear. V lost 10 bases and J lost 0, with 8 bases in between. Germline CDR1 reads LNHDA; CDR2 reads SQIVND (reference sequence). The CDR3 sequence is 12 residues long. CDR3 in DNA: TGTGCCATTAAAGTAAGCACAGATACGCAGTATTTT. Its protein is CAIKVSTDTQYF.

The V and J genes are TRBV6-1 and TRBJ2-1; a possible D gene is TRBD1 (6 bases). The length of the CDR3 is 12 residues. Germline CDR1 MNHNS, CDR2 SASEGT. Trimming removed 5 bases from V and 11 bases from J, with 13 bases in between. This CDR3 is CASSFLQGQQFF. The CDR3 coding sequence is TGTGCCAGCAGTTTCCTACAGGGACAGCAGTTCTTC.

V is TRBV5-1 and J is TRBJ2-7; 11 bases are a match to TRBD1. CDR3 size: 16 residues. Losses at the gene ends were 2 bases for V and 1 base for J; bases not matched to a gene: 5. Per the germline V gene, CDR1 is SGHRS and CDR2 is YFSETQ. CDR3 in amino acids: CASSFQGTGGSYEQYF. CDR3 nucleotide sequence: TGCGCCAGCAGCTTTCAAGGGACAGGGGGGTCCTACGAGCAGTACTTC.

This chain joins TRBV6-5 and TRBJ2-3; 12 positions match TRBD2. The CDR3 length is 15 residues. From germline, CDR1 is MNHEY and CDR2 SVGAGI. J lost 2 bases, V lost 5 bases, and 2 bases had no gene match. The CDR3 sequence is CASSTSGGYTDTQYF. Written as DNA, the CDR3 is TGTGCCAGCAGTACTAGCGGGGGGTACACAGATACGCAGTATTTT.

This sequence joins TRBV9 and TRBJ2-1; possibly TRBD1 for D (6 bases). V was shortened by 4 bases and J by 10 bases, with 12 bases between the two germline ends. The CDR3 runs to 12 residues. CDR1 and CDR2 (germline): SGDLS, YYNGEE. The CDR3 sequence is CASSFLRGEQFF. Written as DNA, the CDR3 is TGTGCCAGCAGCTTTCTAAGGGGGGAGCAGTTCTTC.

This sequence joins TRBV19 and TRBJ1-2; 8 bases are a match to TRBD1. The germline V gene has CDR1 LNHDA and CDR2 SQIVND (reference sequence). Unmatched junction bases numbered 8, after V lost 3 bases and J lost 8 bases. CDR3 length: 14 residues. The CDR3 bases are TGTGCCAGTAGTATGGGACAGGAGAGCCTAGGCTACACCTTC. Translation: CASSMGQESLGYTF.

CDR3 bases: TGTGCCAGTAGTATAGGCCGACGCTCCTACAATGAGCAGTTCTTC. Translated, it gives CASSIGRRSYNEQFF. The chain employs TRBV19 and TRBJ2-1; D gene unclear. Germline-derived CDR1 and CDR2 are LNHDA and SQIVND (reference sequence). V lost 1 base and J 0 bases, leaving 7 bases between the germline ends. This CDR3 is 15 amino acids long.

This sequence joins TRBV29-1 and TRBJ2-6; weak D call: TRBD2 (7 bases). V lost 6 bases, J lost 4 bases, and 19 bases lay in between. This CDR3 comprises 16 residues. Germline CDR1 SQVTM, CDR2 ANQGSEA. The CDR3 DNA reads as TGCAGCGTGGACTCACGGGGGGCTTCGGGGGCCAACGTCCTGACTTTC. It is translated as CSVDSRGASGANVLTF.

CDR3 residues: CASRRGGDYTEAFF. CDR3 in DNA: TGTGCCAGCAGAAGGGGAGGGGACTACACTGAAGCTTTCTTT. The rearrangement links TRBV6-1 to TRBJ1-1; D is possibly TRBD1 (5 bases). Germline CDR1 and CDR2: MNHNS and SASEGT. The CDR3 consists of 14 residues. Trimming stripped 6 bases from V and 3 bases from J, with 14 bases between.

The chain has TRBV5-8 and TRBJ1-1, with D possibly TRBD1 on 5 matching bases. The ends were cut back, 6 bases at V and 2 bases at J, with 8 bases in the middle. The CDR3 covers 12 residues. CDR1 and CDR2 (germline): SGHTS, YDEGEE. The CDR3 loop is CASTRTNTEAFF. CDR3 bases: TGTGCCAGCACTCGGACAAACACTGAAGCTTTCTTT.

This clone was detected only a few times. J is TRBJ2-5 and V is TRBV11-2, with D possibly TRBD1 on 6 matching bases. Germline V gene data show CDR1 as SGHAT and CDR2 as FQNNGV. This CDR3 spans 13 amino acids. Trimming removed 5 bases at V and 5 bases at J, with 12 bases between. The CDR3 coding sequence is TGTGCCAGCAGCCGGGACAACGGGGAGACCCAGTACTTC. This sequence encodes CASSRDNGETQYF.